This T cell receptor (beta chain) was identified in a study of T cell clonality in common variable immunodeficiency. Overall study results and limits: CVID subjects shared fewer TCRbeta clones than healthy controls did. Reportedly, TCR beta sequences from common variable immunodeficiency showed fewer deletions and N-nucleotide insertions.

The CDR3 has 14 amino acids. Trimming pared 7 bases from V and 6 bases from J, leaving 19 bases between. The germline V gene encodes CDR1 SNHLY and CDR2 FYNNEI. This clone came up a few times. Its antigen is undetermined. The missing CDR3 end, 3 residues past where the read stops, is filled in from the germline J gene. The repertoire was sequenced with immunoSEQ multiplex PCR; TCRdb's copy has only in-frame clones and lacks some. This sample carries a few thousand clones and no singletons, and around 11% goes to the top ten. Both groups were predominantly of Caucasian heritage. Replacement immunoglobulin had been given to every CVID subject for at least one year.

Sequenced: peripheral blood mononuclear cells. V is TRBV2 and J is TRBJ2-7, with a weak D call TRBD2 (6 bases). The TCR sequence derives from a human donor with common variable immunodeficiency. CDR3 DNA, as far as it was read: TGTGCCAGCAACGTTCACGTCGGGACTTCCGAG. Translating it yields CASNVHVGTSE. The full-length CDR3 reads as CASNVHVGTSEQYF.